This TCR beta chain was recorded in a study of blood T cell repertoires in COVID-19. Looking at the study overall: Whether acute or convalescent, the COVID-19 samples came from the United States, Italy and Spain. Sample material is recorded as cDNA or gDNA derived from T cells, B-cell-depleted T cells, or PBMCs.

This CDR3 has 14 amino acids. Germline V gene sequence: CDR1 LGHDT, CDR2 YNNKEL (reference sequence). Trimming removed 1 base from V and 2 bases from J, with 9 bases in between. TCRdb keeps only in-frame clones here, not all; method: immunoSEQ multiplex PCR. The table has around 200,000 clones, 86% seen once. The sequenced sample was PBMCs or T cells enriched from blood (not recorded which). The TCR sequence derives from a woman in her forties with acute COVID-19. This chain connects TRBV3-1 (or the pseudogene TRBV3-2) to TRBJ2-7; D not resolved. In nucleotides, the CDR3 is TGTGCCAGCAGCCAAGGGTACTTACCCTACGAGCAGTACTTC. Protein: CASSQGYLPYEQYF.